One sample yielded the 12 T cell receptor beta chains listed below, sequenced in a study of a mutant IDH1 vaccine in newly diagnosed glioma. Indicated time point: week 5, during vaccination. Doses of 300 ug of mutant IDH1 20-mer peptide were given with topical imiquimod. For these TCRs, the target antigens are not known. Sequencing was performed with immunoSEQ multiplex PCR; in TCRdb, only in-frame clones are kept and a portion is missing. Among some 33,000 clones, roughly three fifths were seen once, and the ten largest hold approximately 11%. The input for sequencing was PBMCs, taken from a glioma patient whose treatment included an IDH1 peptide vaccine. Every receptor here comes from a young woman with glioma.

The V gene is TRBV27, the J gene TRBJ2-7, with D perhaps TRBD2 (5 bases). Germline CDR1 MNHEY, CDR2 SMNVEV (reference sequence). The V and J ends lost 5 bases and 3 bases respectively, with 17 bases between them. CDR3 length: 15 amino acids. The CDR3 here is CASSPGPTLVYEQYF. DNA of the CDR3: TGTGCCAGCAGTCCAGGCCCGACACTAGTCTACGAGCAGTACTTC.

The chain joins TRBV4-1 to TRBJ2-4, with D tentatively TRBD1 or TRBD2 (5 bases each). This CDR3 has 14 amino acids. The V and J ends lost 0 bases and 4 bases respectively, with 7 bases between them. Germline CDR1 MGHRA, CDR2 YSYEKL. CDR3 loop: CASSQDWGKNIQYF. DNA for the CDR3: TGCGCCAGCAGCCAAGATTGGGGGAAAAACATTCAGTACTTC.

J is TRBJ1-3 and V is TRBV6-1; D ambiguous. Deletions cut 4 bases from V and 0 bases from J, with 10 bases between. Germline loops: CDR1 MNHNS, CDR2 SASEGT. The CDR3 extends over 15 amino acids. CDR3 bases: TGTGCCAGCAGTGGATGGGGTTTCTCTGGAAACACCATATATTTT. Translated, it gives CASSGWGFSGNTIYF.

The rearrangement joins TRBV7-2 to TRBJ2-7, with D perhaps TRBD1 (5 bases). V lost 3 bases and J 5 bases, leaving 11 bases between the germline ends. The germline gives CDR1 SGHTA, CDR2 FQGNSA. There are 13 residues in the CDR3. DNA of the CDR3: TGTGCCAGCAGCTTGGGGCCAGGAGACGAGCAGTACTTC. Protein sequence: CASSLGPGDEQYF.

This chain links TRBV28 with TRBJ1-1; TRBD1 agrees at 9 bases. The V gene end was trimmed by 5 bases and the J gene end by 5 bases; junction bases not matched to a gene: 9. This CDR3 spans 15 amino acids. Looked up from germline, CDR1 is MDHEN and CDR2 is SYDVKM. The CDR3 coding sequence is TGTGCCAGCAGTCCCATGGGACAGGGAGGAACTGAAGCTTTCTTT. Translated: CASSPMGQGGTEAFF.

The rearrangement links TRBV15 to TRBJ2-1, with 8 bases aligning to TRBD2. Germline V gives CDR1 LNHNV, CDR2 YYDKDF (reference sequence). This CDR3 contains 16 residues. The V segment lost 1 base and the J segment 1 base; nucleotides outside the gene matches: 3. The chain's CDR3 is CATSRVPGGSYNEQFF. CDR3 DNA: TGTGCCACCAGCAGAGTTCCGGGGGGGTCCTACAATGAGCAGTTCTTC.

The genes are TRBV28 and TRBJ2-2; 7 bases line up with TRBD1. The CDR3 runs to 16 residues. Trimming at V came to 5 bases and at J to 1 base, leaving 7 bases not matched to a gene. CDR1 is MDHEN and CDR2 is SYDVKM in the germline V gene. The CDR3 DNA is TGTGCCAGCAGTGCCCCAGGGGGTGAGAACACCGGGGAGCTGTTTTTT. Translating it yields CASSAPGGENTGELFF.

The chain recombines TRBV4-2 with TRBJ1-1; D remains ambiguous. Germline V gene lookup returns CDR1 LGHNA and CDR2 YNFKEQ. The CDR3 extends over 15 amino acids. V was clipped by 7 bases and J by 1 base, with 16 bases between them. The CDR3 DNA follows: TGTGCCAGCACCCCTCGTCGGGGTGGGAACACTGAAGCTTTCTTT. Residues: CASTPRRGGNTEAFF.

The chain joins TRBV5-6 to TRBJ2-5; 7 positions match TRBD1. The DNA matches TRBJ2-7 better at its end, which makes the J call doubtful. Per germline, CDR1 SGHDT and CDR2 YYEEEE. The CDR3 loop spans 15 amino acids. The CDR3 DNA follows: TGTGCCAGCAGTGAGACAGGGCTAGGCGTCTACGAGCAGTACTTC. Translated, it gives CASSETGLGVYEQYF.

The chain recombines TRBV7-2 with TRBJ2-3; no reliable D call. The ends were cut back, 5 bases at V and 2 bases at J, with 14 bases in the middle. CDR1 is SGHTA, CDR2 FQGNSA, per germline. This CDR3 comprises 15 residues. This chain's CDR3 is CASSPHRAHTDTQYF. The CDR3 nucleotides read TGTGCCAGCAGCCCCCACCGGGCCCACACAGATACGCAGTATTTT.

The chain carries TRBV6-9 and TRBJ1-2; D remains ambiguous. Germline CDR1 MNHGY, CDR2 SVAAGI. This CDR3 comprises 10 residues. Between the trimmed V and J ends, which lost 7 bases and 4 bases, there was a span of 4 bases. CDR3 in amino acids: CASKAYGYTF. CDR3 bases: TGTGCCAGCAAGGCCTATGGCTACACCTTC.

V usage is TRBV12-5 and J usage is TRBJ1-5, with D maybe TRBD1 (6 bases). The CDR3 spans 16 residues. V was clipped by 5 bases and J by 6 bases, with 20 bases between them. Germline V gene lookup returns CDR1 LGHNT and CDR2 FRNRAP. The CDR3 sequence is CASGDEPGQRSQPQHF. The CDR3 DNA sequence: TGTGCTAGTGGTGATGAACCGGGACAAAGAAGTCAGCCCCAGCATTTT.